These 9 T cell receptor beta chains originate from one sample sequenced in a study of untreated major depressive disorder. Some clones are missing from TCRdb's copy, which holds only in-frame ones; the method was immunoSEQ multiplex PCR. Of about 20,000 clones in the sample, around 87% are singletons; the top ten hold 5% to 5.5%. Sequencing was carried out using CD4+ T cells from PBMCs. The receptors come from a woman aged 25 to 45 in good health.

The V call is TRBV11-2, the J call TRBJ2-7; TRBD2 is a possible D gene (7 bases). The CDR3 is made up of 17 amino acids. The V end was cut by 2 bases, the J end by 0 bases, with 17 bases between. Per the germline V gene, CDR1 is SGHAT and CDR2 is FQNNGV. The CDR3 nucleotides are TGTGCCAGCAGCTTAATAAAGGGGGGGCGGAGCTCCTACGAGCAGTACTTC. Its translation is CASSLIKGGRSSYEQYF.

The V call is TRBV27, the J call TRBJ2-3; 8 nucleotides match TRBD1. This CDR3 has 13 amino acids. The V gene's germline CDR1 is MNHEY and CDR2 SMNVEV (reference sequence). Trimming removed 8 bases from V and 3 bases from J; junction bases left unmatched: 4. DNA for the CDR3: TGTGCCAGCCTCGGACAGGGAACAGATACGCAGTATTTT. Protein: CASLGQGTDTQYF.

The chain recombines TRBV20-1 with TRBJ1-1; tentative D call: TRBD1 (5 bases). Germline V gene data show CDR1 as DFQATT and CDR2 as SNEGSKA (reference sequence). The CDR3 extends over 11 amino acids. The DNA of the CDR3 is TGCAGCGTCTGGGGGGACACTGAAGCTTTCTTT. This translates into CSVWGDTEAFF.

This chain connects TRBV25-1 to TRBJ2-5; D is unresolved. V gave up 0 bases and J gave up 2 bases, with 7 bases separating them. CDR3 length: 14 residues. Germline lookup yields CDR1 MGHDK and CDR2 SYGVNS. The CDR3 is CASSEYSGQETQYF. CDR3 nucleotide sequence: TGTGCCAGCAGTGAATATTCAGGTCAAGAGACCCAGTACTTC.

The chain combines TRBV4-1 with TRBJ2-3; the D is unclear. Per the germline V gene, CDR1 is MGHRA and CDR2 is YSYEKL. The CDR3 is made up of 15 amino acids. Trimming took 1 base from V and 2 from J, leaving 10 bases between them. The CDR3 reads CASSQARVNTDTQYF. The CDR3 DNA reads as TGCGCCAGCAGCCAAGCCAGAGTAAACACAGATACGCAGTATTTT.

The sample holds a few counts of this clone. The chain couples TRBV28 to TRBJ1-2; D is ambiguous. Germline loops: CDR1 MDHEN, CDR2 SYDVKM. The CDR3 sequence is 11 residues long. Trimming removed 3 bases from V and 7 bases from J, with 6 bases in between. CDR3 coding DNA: TGTGCCAGCAGTTTCTGGGGTGGCTACACCTTC. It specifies CASSFWGGYTF.

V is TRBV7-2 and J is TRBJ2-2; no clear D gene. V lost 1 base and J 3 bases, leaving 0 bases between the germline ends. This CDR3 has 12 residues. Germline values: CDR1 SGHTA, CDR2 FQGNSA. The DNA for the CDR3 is TGTGCCAGCAGCTTAGACACCGGGGAGCTGTTTTTT. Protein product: CASSLDTGELFF.

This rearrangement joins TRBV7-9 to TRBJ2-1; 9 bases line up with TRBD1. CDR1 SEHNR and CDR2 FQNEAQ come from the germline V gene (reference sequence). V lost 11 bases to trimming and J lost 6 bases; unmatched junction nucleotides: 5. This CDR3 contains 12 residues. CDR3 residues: CALSQGANEQFF. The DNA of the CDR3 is TGTGCCTTATCACAGGGGGCCAATGAGCAGTTCTTC.

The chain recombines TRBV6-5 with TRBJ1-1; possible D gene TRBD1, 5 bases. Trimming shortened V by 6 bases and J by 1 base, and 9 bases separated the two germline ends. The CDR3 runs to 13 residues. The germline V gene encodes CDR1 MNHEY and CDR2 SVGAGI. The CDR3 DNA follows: TGTGCCAGCAGCGCTGACAGGAACACTGAAGCTTTCTTT. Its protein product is CASSADRNTEAFF.